This entry concerns a single TCR beta chain. Its matching antigen is unknown. Peripheral blood, approximately 10 milliliters per donor, was collected. The authors extracted at least 5.5 micrograms of total RNA per sample. These data are taken from a study of blood T cells in healthy people across ages. Findings and limits, study-wide: Donor CMV infection status was unknown, possibly confounding age-related changes in expanded clonotypes.

Next came a second PCR, run for roughly 6 to 11 cycles, which used a sample-barcoded 5' primer along with a J-beta primer mix. The yield of each sample was at least 3 million CDR3-containing paired-end reads. TCRdb recomputed calls from the 5' RACE reads with MiXCR, one row per CDR3 protein. The sample carries over 1.5 million distinct CDR3 sequences, less than 50% recorded once. Germline V lookup: CDR1 MDHEN, CDR2 SYDVKM. CDR3 length: 14 residues. The V end lost 6 bases, the J end lost 2 bases, and 12 bases lay between the germline ends. The sequenced sample was blood. This clonotype was sampled from a woman in her 40s in good health. The chain employs TRBV28 and TRBJ2-3, with no clear D. The CDR3 DNA is TGTGCCAGCAGCGCTTTCGGAACCACAGATACGCAGTATTTT. This gives the protein CASSAFGTTDTQYF.